This T cell receptor (beta chain) was recovered during a study of T cells in Graves' hyperthyroidism and ophthalmopathy. Regarding the study as a whole: Most thyroid clonotypes expanded above 0.001 were also detected in blood.

The CDR3 regions of TCR beta were amplified from RNA transcripts. Initially, a first-round RT-PCR of the TCR CDR3 employed the HTBI primer set. TCRdb fed the multiplex PCR reads into MiXCR, producing one record per CDR3 protein. The sample holds about 380,000 distinct CDR3 sequences; approximately 15% are singletons and the top ten take approximately 10%. This clonotype was counted many times. Its specificity is not known. PBMCs came from more than 9 ml fresh peripheral blood. V was trimmed by 2 bases and J by 2 bases, leaving 3 bases between them. The CDR3 length is 12 residues. Germline lookup yields CDR1 SGHAT and CDR2 FQDESV (reference sequence).

What was sequenced was blood. This receptor was identified in a woman aged 55-69 years with Graves' hyperthyroidism. V usage is TRBV11-1 and J usage is TRBJ1-1; D gene unclear. The CDR3 DNA sequence: TGTGCCAGCAGCTTACATAACACTGAAGCTTTCTTT. Protein product: CASSLHNTEAFF. The variable domain in full, with the rest retrieved from reference TRBV11-1 and TRBJ1-1, is EAEVAQSPRYKITEKSQAVAFWCDPISGHATLYWYRQILGQGPELLVQFQDESVVDDSQLPKDRFSAERLKGVDSTLKIQPAELGDSAMYLCASSLHNTEAFFGQGTRLTVV.